This TCR beta chain is drawn from a study of T cell repertoires in cytomegalovirus infection. Study overall: Shared public TCR beta signatures pointed to both CMV infection and a matching HLA type.

One entry per CDR3 protein, called by TCRdb with MiXCR from the reads. The sample holds hundreds of thousands of distinct CDR3 sequences; around 30% are singletons and the top ten take 11% to 15%. With respect to this clonotype: Its antigen is currently unknown. The junction departs from germline at one end; a sequencing error may be responsible.

Specimen: cultured CD8+ T cells from PBMCs, collected from culture after CMV antigen stimulation. The sequence derives from a human donor in good health (CMV status not recorded). Some clones in this sample may be carry-over from other donors' samples.

The CDR3 DNA reads TGTACCAGCAGCCCCCCAAAGGGGGGAAATTCACCCCTCCACTTT. Translation: CTSSPPKGGNSPLHF. The V gene is TRBV7-9, the J gene TRBJ1-6; maybe TRBD1 (6 bases). Germline CDR1 reads SEHNR; CDR2 reads FQNEAQ (reference sequence). There are 15 residues in the CDR3.